These T cell receptor beta chains were read from a single sample in a study of PD-1 blockade in classical Hodgkin lymphoma. This table comes from immunoSEQ multiplex PCR, and its TCRdb copy is limited to in-frame clones, with some not included. This sample has under 45,000 clones, with approximately 71% found just once. Specimen: peripheral blood mononuclear cells (PBMCs), collected before the fourth cycle of nivolumab. These receptors all come from a human donor with classical Hodgkin lymphoma. The CDR3 runs from the conserved cysteine through the conserved F or W. The D gene is left open where the match is weak. Clone size is stated in some rows and not others, as once, few, many or a class when expanded.

clone_size	v_call	j_call	d_call	cdr3_length	cdr3_aa	cdr3_nt
NA	TRBV7-9	TRBJ2-3	NA	14	CASSLSGGEDTQYF	TGTGCCAGCAGCTTATCTGGTGGGGAGGATACGCAGTATTTT
NA	TRBV30	TRBJ1-1	NA	14	CAYSPGPLNTEAFF	TGTGCCTACTCACCCGGGCCGCTGAACACTGAAGCTTTCTTT
NA	TRBV7-8	TRBJ2-1	NA	13	CASSPTHVNEQFF	TGTGCCAGCAGCCCAACTCACGTCAATGAGCAGTTCTTC
few	TRBV15	TRBJ1-1	NA	18	CATSRGLIVGPGVTEAFF	TGTGCCACCAGCAGAGGTTTAATAGTGGGGCCAGGGGTCACTGAAGCTTTCTTT
NA	TRBV25-1	TRBJ1-1	NA	14	CASSDVGTPEGAFF	TGTGCCAGCAGTGATGTGGGGACTCCCGAAGGGGCTTTCTTT
NA	TRBV10-1	TRBJ2-7	NA	15	CASSEWRDSPYEQYF	TGCGCCAGCAGTGAGTGGAGGGACAGCCCCTACGAGCAGTACTTC
NA	TRBV27	TRBJ2-7	NA	13	CASSSAPTYEQYF	TGTGCCAGCAGTTCCGCCCCCACCTACGAGCAGTACTTC
medium-sized	TRBV5-5	TRBJ2-7	NA	13	CASSLNHAYEQYF	TGTGCCAGCAGCTTGAATCATGCGTACGAGCAGTACTTC
few	TRBV7-9	TRBJ2-2	TRBD1	14	CASSRTGNNGELFF	TGTGCCAGCAGCCGGACAGGGAACAACGGGGAGCTGTTTTTT
NA	TRBV5-6	TRBJ2-3	TRBD2	18	CASSPTLAGGLGTDTQYF	TGTGCCAGCAGCCCAACCTTAGCGGGGGGGCTTGGCACAGATACGCAGTATTTT
NA	TRBV28	TRBJ1-4	TRBD1	15	CASSSRTGTSEKLFF	TGTGCCAGCAGTTCCCGGACAGGGACGAGTGAAAAACTGTTTTTT
NA	TRBV7-8	TRBJ1-2	NA	14	CASSFRLGPYGYTF	TGTGCCAGCAGCTTTAGGCTGGGTCCCTATGGCTACACCTTC
few	TRBV28	TRBJ1-1	TRBD1	14	CASSSGQGDTEAFF	TGTGCCAGCAGTTCGGGACAGGGGGACACTGAAGCTTTCTTT
many	TRBV7-8	TRBJ1-2	TRBD1	16	CASSLHQAGGVYGYTF	TGTGCCAGCAGCTTACATCAAGCAGGGGGAGTTTATGGCTACACCTTC
NA	TRBV10-3	TRBJ1-4	NA	15	CAISESGPHNEKLFF	TGTGCCATCAGTGAGTCCGGACCGCATAATGAAAAACTGTTTTTT
NA	TRBV5-4	TRBJ2-3	NA	15	CASSSTSTGTDTQYF	TGTGCCAGCAGCTCGACTTCGACGGGGACCGATACGCAGTATTTT
once	TRBV7-2	TRBJ1-6	NA	18	CASRQTRQDLVPNSPLHF	TGTGCCAGCAGACAGACAAGACAGGATCTAGTCCCTAATTCACCCCTCCACTTT
once	TRBV19	TRBJ2-7	NA	13	CASSVDTPYEQYF	TGTGCCAGTAGTGTCGACACCCCCTACGAGCAGTACTTC